This T cell receptor (beta chain) was recorded in a study of spatial heterogeneity in lung cancer. The CDR3 is made up of 13 amino acids. CDR1 is SQVTM, CDR2 ANQGSEA, per germline. V shed 8 bases, J shed 4 bases, and the junction held 10 bases outside the gene matches. TCRdb analysed the 5' RACE reads with MiXCR anew, one entry per CDR3 protein. The sample carries roughly 12,000 distinct CDR3 sequences, more than 15% recorded once. Noted time point: sample taken at primary tumor resection. Without sorting, whole RNA was sequenced from tumor, nontumor lung or frozen PBMC. This clonotype turned up a few times.

This specimen consisted of PBMCs, obtained at surgery. This clonotype originated in a male donor with early-stage non-small cell lung cancer. The V call is TRBV29-1, the J call TRBJ1-2; 7 nucleotides agree with TRBD1. CDR3 region: CSYGTAPGYGYTF. The CDR3 DNA follows: TGCAGCTATGGGACAGCCCCCGGCTATGGCTACACCTTC.